A single sample is the source of the 12 T cell receptor beta chains below, sequenced in a study of T cells in Graves' hyperthyroidism and ophthalmopathy. The source material, RNA transcripts, was used to amplify TCR beta CDR3 regions. The HTBI primer set was used in a first-round RT-PCR of the TCR CDR3. MiXCR was run by TCRdb on the multiplex PCR reads, yielding one entry per CDR3 protein. The sample gives more than 550,000 distinct CDR3 sequences, 18% of which show up once; around 17% is in the top ten. The sample was blood. The receptors here all came from a woman aged 50 to 60 with Graves' hyperthyroidism that later progressed to Graves' ophthalmopathy.

The sample holds many counts of this clonotype. This chain links TRBV11-2 with TRBJ2-1, with D unclear. The CDR3 sequence is 16 residues long. Between the trimmed V and J ends, which lost 7 bases and 4 bases, there was a span of 20 bases. Germline CDR1 SGHAT, CDR2 FQNNGV. The CDR3 sequence: CASIDLSGPLYNEQFF. The DNA of the CDR3 is TGTGCCAGCATCGACCTCAGTGGGCCGCTTTACAATGAGCAGTTCTTC.

The chain uses TRBV12-3 or TRBV12-4 and TRBJ1-2; D remains ambiguous. The CDR3 covers 17 residues. The germline V and J ends were trimmed by 6 bases and 6 bases, with 26 bases remaining between them. The CDR3 reads CASRALNWSRHGDGYTF. CDR3 bases: TGTGCCAGCAGGGCGTTGAATTGGTCCAGGCACGGGGATGGCTACACCTTC.

The rearrangement links TRBV19 to TRBJ2-6; D ambiguous. CDR3 size: 17 residues. V lost 3 bases, J lost 0 bases, and 12 bases lay in between. Germline V gene lookup returns CDR1 LNHDA and CDR2 SQIVND (reference sequence). The CDR3 region is CASSIATQSSGANVLTF. The CDR3 bases are TGTGCCAGTAGTATTGCTACTCAGAGCTCTGGGGCCAACGTCCTGACTTTC.

As regards this clonotype: A much larger clone lies one base from this, so it may be a read error. The chain recombines TRBV18 with TRBJ2-5, with D perhaps given as TRBD1 or TRBD2 (5 bases each). This CDR3 is 13 amino acids long. From germline, CDR1 is KGHSH and CDR2 LQKENI. Trimming pared 3 bases from V and 9 bases from J, leaving 14 bases between. The chain's CDR3 is CASSPARDEAQYF. The CDR3 coding sequence is TGTGCCAGCTCACCGGCTCGGGACGAGGCCCAGTACTTC.

V and J are TRBV6-1 and TRBJ1-2; no clear D. V dropped 6 bases and J dropped 4 bases, with 6 bases sitting between them. CDR1 and CDR2 (germline): MNHNS, SASEGT. The length of the CDR3 is 11 residues. The CDR3 region has the DNA TGTGCCAGCAGGGTTTCCTATGGCTACACCTTC. It specifies CASRVSYGYTF.

V gene TRBV18 combines with J gene TRBJ2-7; D tentatively reads TRBD1 or TRBD2 (5 bases each). CDR3 length: 14 residues. Germline V gene sequence: CDR1 KGHSH, CDR2 LQKENI. The ends were cut back, 8 bases at V and 0 bases at J, with 14 bases in the middle. In DNA form, the CDR3 reads TGTGCCAGCACCTCCCGGGACGGCTCCTACGAGCAGTACTTC. Protein sequence: CASTSRDGSYEQYF.

This clonotype was counted between two and nine times. V gene TRBV20-1 combines with J gene TRBJ1-1; D gene uncertain. Germline CDR1 DFQATT, CDR2 SNEGSKA (reference sequence). The CDR3 consists of 12 residues. Trimming stripped 1 base from V and 7 bases from J, with 10 bases between. The CDR3 nucleotides are TGCAGTGCTAGAGTGGGCGAAATTGAAGCTTTCTTT. Translated, it gives CSARVGEIEAFF.

The chain carries TRBV20-1 and TRBJ2-1; D ambiguous. This CDR3 spans 13 amino acids. CDR1 and CDR2 (germline): DFQATT, SNEGSKA (reference sequence). Trimming pared 5 bases from V and 8 bases from J, leaving 16 bases between. DNA of the CDR3: TGCAGTGCTCTCCGGGTCCTAGGCTATGAGCAGTTCTTC. Amino acids: CSALRVLGYEQFF.

The V and J genes are TRBV5-1 and TRBJ2-7, with 14 bases identical to TRBD2. Per the germline V gene, CDR1 is SGHRS and CDR2 is YFSETQ. V was pared by 4 bases and J by 7 bases, with 10 bases of the junction left unmatched. CDR3 size: 16 residues. The CDR3 coding sequence is TGCGCCAGCAGCCATGGACTAGCGGGAGGCCCAGGAGAGCAGTACTTC. It codes for CASSHGLAGGPGEQYF.

This clonotype was counted a few times. The chain links TRBV6-4 to TRBJ2-7; D may be TRBD2 (5 bases). Looked up from germline, CDR1 is MRHNA and CDR2 is SNTAGT. The CDR3 is 14 residues long. Trimming removed 6 bases at V and 1 base at J, with 13 bases between. CDR3 sequence: CASSDGPGSYEQYF. In nucleotides, the CDR3 is TGTGCCAGCAGCGACGGCCCGGGGTCCTACGAGCAGTACTTC.

This clonotype was seen many times. The chain employs TRBV6-2 or TRBV6-3 and TRBJ2-7, with 9 nucleotides matching TRBD1. With 6 bases clipped from V and 0 bases from J, the junction kept 6 bases outside the gene matches. Germline assignment: CDR1 MNHEY and CDR2 SVGEGT. The CDR3 is 15 residues long. CDR3 loop: CASSNRQGGSYEQYF. The DNA of the CDR3 is TGTGCCAGCAGCAACAGACAGGGGGGCTCCTACGAGCAGTACTTC.

This clonotype was seen many times. The J gene is TRBJ2-1, the V gene TRBV5-1; the D gene is possibly TRBD2 (6 bases). The germline CDR1 and CDR2 sequences are SGHRS and YFSETQ. CDR3 size: 13 residues. The V end lost 1 base, the J end lost 6 bases, and 8 bases lay between the germline ends. Here the CDR3 reads CASSLRLVNEQFF. The CDR3 DNA reads as TGCGCCAGCAGCTTGCGACTAGTCAATGAGCAGTTCTTC. The full variable domain, rest sourced from reference TRBV5-1 and TRBJ2-1, is KAGVTQTPRYLIKTRGQQVTLSCSPISGHRSVSWYQQTPGQGLQFLFEYFSETQRNKGNFPGRFSGRQFSNSRSEMNVSTLELGDSALYLCASSLRLVNEQFFGPGTRLTVL.